What follows are 2 T cell receptor beta chains derived from one specimen sequenced in a study of beta chain features in type 1 diabetes. What was sequenced were expressed TCRB transcripts, since all of the isolated RNA had been reverse transcribed. Assay used: immunoSEQ multiplex PCR; TCRdb lists only in-frame clones, some missing. The data show about 370,000 clones, around 15% seen once. The sequencing sample was made of naive CD4+ T cells from blood. All receptors derive from a woman aged 18-29 years in good health.

This sequence joins TRBV2 and TRBJ1-5, with a tentative D call TRBD1 (6 bases). The CDR3 is made up of 14 amino acids. V shed 1 base and J shed 7 bases, with 11 bases lying between them. Germline CDR1 and CDR2: SNHLY and FYNNEI. CDR3 loop: CASSEGRGDQPQHF. The CDR3 DNA is TGTGCCAGCAGTGAAGGCAGGGGTGACCAGCCCCAGCATTTT.

CDR3 region: CASSQRLAGEYEQYF. The CDR3 nucleotides read TGTGCCAGCAGTCAAAGACTAGCGGGAGAATACGAGCAGTACTTC. V and J are TRBV27 and TRBJ2-7; 12 positions agree with TRBD2. The CDR3 covers 15 residues. Germline CDR1 reads MNHEY; CDR2 reads SMNVEV (reference sequence). After removal of 5 bases from V and 4 bases from J, the junction contained 6 bases not matched to a gene.